The 20 T cell receptor beta chains listed next were all sequenced from one sample in a study of CD8 T cells in ankylosing spondylitis (TCRdb year 2017). What the study reported, not specific to this receptor: A TCR beta motif made up of several highly homologous amino acid variants appeared to be characteristic of blood from ankylosing spondylitis patients.

These receptors have no known antigen. Library generation was performed with 5' RACE. Instrument used: Illumina HiSeq 2500. Using fastp trimming at Q25 and MiXCR clonotype assembly, TCRdb reanalyzed the public sequencing data and kept in-frame beta chains. Rows matching on CDR3 protein sequence are summarized as one entry with the most common DNA and genes. The sample table holds about 540,000 distinct CDR3 sequences, of which 10% to 15% were seen once. The leading ten clones occupy around 7% of the sample. Input material: blood, either unsorted or a sorted T cell fraction (not recorded which). The receptor set was obtained from a male donor with ankylosing spondylitis.

This clonotype has just a few counts. The chain employs TRBV12-3 or TRBV12-4 and TRBJ2-7; weak D call: TRBD2 (5 bases). The CDR3 covers 15 residues. Trimming left V 4 bases short and J 5 bases short, with 18 bases between. CDR3 amino acids: CASSYPGEAFDEQYV. CDR3 nucleotide sequence: TGTGCCAGCAGTTATCCCGGGGAAGCCTTCGACGAGCAGTACGTC.

The rearrangement links TRBV12-5 to TRBJ2-1, with TRBD1 matching over 7 bases. The CDR3 consists of 14 residues. Germline CDR1 reads LGHNT; CDR2 reads FRNRAP. With V trimmed by 6 bases and J by 3 bases, 5 bases remained unmatched. CDR3 nucleotides: TGTGCTAGTGGCCGCGGACAGGTCTACAATGAGCAGTTCTTC. This encodes CASGRGQVYNEQFF.

The rearrangement joins TRBV21-1 to TRBJ2-7; TRBD1 reflects the table's D call only, with no check against the DNA. TRBV21-1 is an annotated pseudogene. CDR3 length: 16 amino acids. CDR3 amino acids: CASSKGKGTGDYEQYV. The CDR3 DNA is TGTGCCAGCAGCAAAGGAAAGGGGACAGGGGACTACGAGCAGTACGTC.

The chain couples TRBV18 to TRBJ2-7, with 9 bases that match TRBD1. Trimming took 4 bases from V and 3 from J; bases not matched to a gene: 10. Germline CDR1 and CDR2: KGHSH and LQKENI. The CDR3 consists of 16 residues. The CDR3 sequence is CASSRTQTTGGYEQYF. CDR3 DNA: TGTGCCAGCTCACGGACCCAAACGACAGGGGGCTACGAGCAGTACTTC.

This clonotype has more than one count but fewer than ten. For the CDR3, the DNA is TGCGCCAGCAGCTTTTCGGAATGGGGCTACACCTTC. Residues: CASSFSEWGYTF. The chain uses TRBV5-1 and TRBJ1-2; D uncertain. Per the germline V gene, CDR1 is SGHRS and CDR2 is YFSETQ. The CDR3 extends over 12 amino acids. V gave up 2 bases and J gave up 8 bases, with 10 bases separating them.

V gene TRBV27 combines with J gene TRBJ2-3; the match to TRBD1 covers 8 bases. The CDR3 loop spans 16 amino acids. Trimming took 5 bases from V and 0 from J; bases not matched to a gene: 7. Germline loops: CDR1 MNHEY, CDR2 SMNVEV (reference sequence). CDR3 sequence reads: CASSPSRTGSTDTQYF. The CDR3 DNA is TGTGCCAGCAGTCCATCACGGACAGGGAGCACAGATACGCAGTATTTT.

The chain has TRBV18 and TRBJ1-2; weak D call: TRBD1 (5 bases). CDR1 and CDR2 from the germline V gene are KGHSH and LQKENI. The CDR3 runs to 16 residues. The V gene lost 3 bases and the J gene lost 4 bases, with 18 bases spanning the gap. The CDR3 nucleotides are TGTGCCAGCTCACCCGACAGCCCTTGGGTGGCCTATGGCTACACCTTC. Residues: CASSPDSPWVAYGYTF.

V and J are TRBV12-3 or TRBV12-4 and TRBJ2-1; 8 bases fit TRBD2. V lost 6 bases, J lost 7 bases, and 8 bases stayed unmatched. This CDR3 comprises 14 residues. CDR3 sequence (DNA): TGTGCCAGCAGACGAAGCGGGGGCTCGAATGAGCAGTTCTTC. Translated, it gives CASRRSGGSNEQFF.

This clonotype occurred a few times. This rearrangement joins TRBV15 to TRBJ2-7, with D tentatively TRBD2 (6 bases). Germline CDR1 is LNHNV and CDR2 is YYDKDF (reference sequence). The CDR3 contains 16 residues. V lost 1 base, J lost 0 bases, and 13 bases lay in between. For the CDR3, the DNA is TGTGCCACCAGCAGAGGGTGGGGGGAACACTCCTACGAGCAGTACTTC. It codes for CATSRGWGEHSYEQYF.

The chain has TRBV28 and TRBJ2-1, with 9 bases matching TRBD2. Germline V gene lookup returns CDR1 MDHEN and CDR2 SYDVKM. J was trimmed by 8 bases and V by 5 bases; bases with no gene match: 13. The CDR3 sequence is 16 residues long. Here the CDR3 reads CASSPPLSGRFYEQFF. CDR3 DNA sequence: TGTGCCAGCAGTCCTCCCCTAAGCGGGAGGTTCTATGAGCAGTTCTTC.

This clonotype was recorded at least ten times. The rearrangement uses TRBV5-1 and TRBJ2-3; D might be TRBD2 (6 bases). The germline V and J ends were trimmed by 2 bases and 6 bases, with 16 bases remaining between them. This CDR3 spans 15 amino acids. The V gene's germline CDR1 is SGHRS and CDR2 YFSETQ. The chain's CDR3 is CASSLGGNPRDTQYF. The CDR3 DNA reads TGCGCCAGCAGCTTAGGCGGGAACCCGAGGGATACGCAGTATTTT. The full variable domain, its missing parts supplied by reference TRBV5-1 and TRBJ2-3, is KAGVTQTPRYLIKTRGQQVTLSCSPISGHRSVSWYQQTPGQGLQFLFEYFSETQRNKGNFPGRFSGRQFSNSRSEMNVSTLELGDSALYLCASSLGGNPRDTQYFGPGTRLTVL.

This clonotype was detected ten times or more. The rearrangement links TRBV20-1 to TRBJ1-2, with D perhaps matching TRBD1 (5 bases). The CDR3 totals 17 residues. With 0 bases removed from V and 3 bases from J, the gap between germline ends came to 20 bases. The V gene's germline CDR1 is DFQATT and CDR2 SNEGSKA (reference sequence). CDR3 in DNA: TGCAGTGCTAGAGATACGGGGGACCTGACGGGGTACTATGGCTACACCTTC. Its translation is CSARDTGDLTGYYGYTF.

A few counts support this clonotype. The V gene is TRBV7-9, the J gene TRBJ1-1; D is ambiguous. This CDR3 has 11 residues. Deletions cut 4 bases from V and 11 bases from J, with 11 bases between. Germline-derived CDR1 and CDR2 are SEHNR and FQNEAQ (reference sequence). This chain's CDR3 is CASSSPNSAFF. CDR3 in DNA: TGTGCCAGCAGCTCTCCAAACAGCGCTTTCTTT.

This clonotype was counted ten times or more. The CDR3 loop is CASSAGLPGDEQFF. DNA for the CDR3: TGCGCCAGCAGCGCGGGACTCCCTGGGGATGAGCAGTTCTTC. The chain joins TRBV5-1 to TRBJ2-1; D is perhaps TRBD2 (6 bases). This CDR3 comprises 14 residues. Germline lookup yields CDR1 SGHRS and CDR2 YFSETQ. The germline V and J ends were trimmed by 4 bases and 8 bases, with 16 bases remaining between them. The full variable domain, rest sourced from reference TRBV5-1 and TRBJ2-1, is KAGVTQTPRYLIKTRGQQVTLSCSPISGHRSVSWYQQTPGQGLQFLFEYFSETQRNKGNFPGRFSGRQFSNSRSEMNVSTLELGDSALYLCASSAGLPGDEQFFGPGTRLTVL.

This clonotype has more than one count but fewer than ten. V is TRBV2 and J is TRBJ1-5, with 8 bases identical to TRBD1. Germline V gene sequence: CDR1 SNHLY, CDR2 FYNNEI. The CDR3 is made up of 18 amino acids. J gave up 2 bases and V 6 bases, and 15 bases lay outside the gene matches. The CDR3: CASSPPTGDRGGNQPQHF. The CDR3 bases are TGTGCCAGCAGCCCCCCGACAGGGGATCGGGGAGGCAATCAGCCCCAGCATTTT. Complete variable domain (other parts from reference TRBV2 and TRBJ1-5): EPEVTQTPSHQVTQMGQEVILRCVPISNHLYFYWYRQILGQKVEFLVSFYNNEISEKSEIFDDQFSVERPDGSNFTLKIRSTKLEDSAMYFCASSPPTGDRGGNQPQHFGDGTRLSIL.

This rearrangement joins TRBV5-1 to TRBJ1-1; D not resolved. The CDR3 loop spans 12 amino acids. Looked up from germline, CDR1 is SGHRS and CDR2 is YFSETQ. Trimming removed 3 bases at V and 7 bases at J, with 10 bases between. CDR3 sequence (DNA): TGCGCCAGCAGCTATGACGGATATGAAGCTTTCTTT. It is translated as CASSYDGYEAFF.

V and J are TRBV20-1 and TRBJ1-1; D is uncertain. The CDR3 is 15 residues long. Trimming pared 2 bases from V and 1 base from J, leaving 14 bases between. Per germline, CDR1 DFQATT and CDR2 SNEGSKA (reference sequence). The DNA for the CDR3 is TGCAGTGCTAGAAAGTGGGCAAATGAGAACACTGAAGCTTTCTTT. The encoded protein is CSARKWANENTEAFF.

This clonotype was seen only a few times. The chain recombines TRBV2 with TRBJ2-7; tentatively, D is TRBD1 or TRBD2 (6 bases each). Deletions cut 2 bases from V and 1 base from J, with 12 bases between. Germline CDR1 reads SNHLY; CDR2 reads FYNNEI. The CDR3 has 15 residues. The CDR3 sequence: CASSERGVRSYEQYF. As DNA, the CDR3 is TGTGCCAGCAGTGAAAGGGGGGTGAGGTCCTACGAGCAGTACTTC.

This clonotype has only a few counts. CDR3: CASSDPPGLAGKNEQFF. The CDR3 DNA follows: TGTGCCAGCAGTGACCCGCCTGGACTAGCGGGGAAAAATGAGCAGTTCTTC. The J gene is TRBJ2-1, the V gene TRBV6-4, with 12 bases matching TRBD2. There are 17 residues in the CDR3. V shed 2 bases, J shed 7 bases, and the junction held 9 bases outside the gene matches. Per germline, CDR1 MRHNA and CDR2 SNTAGT.

This clonotype was seen many times. The chain combines TRBV29-1 with TRBJ1-1, with unresolved D. The CDR3 spans 11 residues. Trimming left V 3 bases short and J 6 bases short, with 8 bases between. The germline V gene has CDR1 SQVTM and CDR2 ANQGSEA. Here the CDR3 reads CSVDTTSEAFF. CDR3 DNA sequence: TGCAGCGTTGACACTACCTCTGAAGCTTTCTTT.